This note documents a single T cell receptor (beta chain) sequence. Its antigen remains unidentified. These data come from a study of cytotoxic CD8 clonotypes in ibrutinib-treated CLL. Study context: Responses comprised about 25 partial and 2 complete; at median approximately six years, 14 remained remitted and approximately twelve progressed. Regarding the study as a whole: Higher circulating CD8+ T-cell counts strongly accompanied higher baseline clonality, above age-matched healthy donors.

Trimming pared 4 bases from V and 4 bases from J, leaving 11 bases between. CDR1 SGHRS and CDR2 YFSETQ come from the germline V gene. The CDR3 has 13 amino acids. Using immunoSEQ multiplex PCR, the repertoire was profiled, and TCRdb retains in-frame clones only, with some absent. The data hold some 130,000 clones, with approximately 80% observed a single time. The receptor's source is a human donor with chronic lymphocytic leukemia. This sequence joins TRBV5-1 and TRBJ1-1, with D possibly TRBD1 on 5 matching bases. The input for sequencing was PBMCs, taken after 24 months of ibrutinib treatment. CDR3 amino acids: CASSRRRGTEAFF. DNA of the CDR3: TGCGCCAGCAGCCGCAGAAGGGGCACTGAAGCTTTCTTT.